This T cell receptor beta chain derives from a study of HIV-infected children after antiretroviral therapy interruption. Points from the study as a whole: The Gini coefficient of naive CD4+ repertoires rose, returning to baseline by 3 years.

This clonotype was seen repeatedly, ten times or more. Its antigen is unknown. Treatment defined: PENTA 11 planned treatment interruption arm or continuous ART arm. At least 24 weeks of at least three-drug ART, in children 2 to 15 years. This CDR3 region has 13 residues. Per germline, CDR1 MGHDK and CDR2 SYGVNS. With 2 bases removed from V and 5 bases from J, the gap between germline ends came to 6 bases. The TCR library was built from RNA with a 3' RACE protocol and unique molecular identifiers. TCRdb reprocessed the 3' RACE reads with MiXCR, giving one entry per CDR3 protein. The table includes about 89,000 distinct CDR3 sequences, approximately 6.9% detected once.

The clonotype was recovered from a pool of human donors with HIV. The sequences come from CD45RA+ CD4+ T cells from PBMCs, pooled from several time points, collected from a donor given antiretroviral therapy, either interrupted or continuous. Subset specified: naive CD4+ CD45RA+ CD45RO- T cells. The chain is built from TRBV25-1 and TRBJ2-2; possible D gene TRBD2, 5 bases. The CDR3 DNA reads as TGTGCCAGCAGTGAAAGAGGGACCGGGGAGCTGTTTTTT. Protein: CASSERGTGELFF.